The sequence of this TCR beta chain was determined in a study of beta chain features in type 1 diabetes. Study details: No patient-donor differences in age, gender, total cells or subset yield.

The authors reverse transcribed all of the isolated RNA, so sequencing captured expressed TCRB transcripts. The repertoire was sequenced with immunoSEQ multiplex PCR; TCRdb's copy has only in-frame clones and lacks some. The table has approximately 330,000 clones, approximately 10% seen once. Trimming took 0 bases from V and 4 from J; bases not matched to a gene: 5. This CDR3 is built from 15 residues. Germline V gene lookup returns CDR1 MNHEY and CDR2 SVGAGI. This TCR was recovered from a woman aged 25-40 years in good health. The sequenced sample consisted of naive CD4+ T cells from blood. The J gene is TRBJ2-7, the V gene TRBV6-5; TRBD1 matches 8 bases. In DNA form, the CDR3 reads TGTGCCAGCAGTTACTCGATCGGACAGGGTTACGAGCAGTACTTC. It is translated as CASSYSIGQGYEQYF.